Shown below are 16 T cell receptor beta chains from a single sample sequenced in a study of T cell clones after liver transplantation. This table comes from immunoSEQ multiplex PCR, and its TCRdb copy is limited to in-frame clones, with some not included. In the table there are some 120,000 clones, about nine tenths of which are singletons. This sample comprised CD4+ T cells from blood, obtained 12 months after liver transplant. Receptor source: a human patient who received a liver transplant. T cells may partly derive from the graft donor.

This clone appeared a single time. At one boundary the junction diverges from the germline segment, which might be a read error. CDR3 in DNA: TGTGCCAGCAGTCAAGCGGGAGAGCAGTTCTTC. It encodes CASSQAGEQFF. The V gene is TRBV6-1, the J gene TRBJ2-1; 7 nucleotides align to TRBD2. The germline CDR1 and CDR2 sequences are MNHNS and SASEGT. CDR3 length equals 11 residues.

J is TRBJ2-7 and V is TRBV5-1, with 8 bases lining up with TRBD2. This CDR3 is built from 14 residues. The germline CDR1 and CDR2 sequences are SGHRS and YFSETQ. V lost 0 bases to trimming and J lost 1 base; unmatched junction nucleotides: 0. The CDR3 sequence: CASSLVAGSYEQYF. The CDR3 region has the DNA TGCGCCAGCAGCTTGGTAGCGGGGTCCTACGAGCAGTACTTC.

This chain uses TRBV15 with TRBJ2-3; 9 positions match TRBD2. There are 16 residues in the CDR3. The germline V gene has CDR1 LNHNV and CDR2 YYDKDF (reference sequence). The junction had 9 bases not matched to a gene; V was cut back by 1 base and J by 7 bases. The CDR3, as DNA: TGTGCCACCAGCAGAGGTGGGCTAGCGGGGACGCATACGCAGTATTTT. Translating gives CATSRGGLAGTHTQYF.

The V and J genes are TRBV29-1 and TRBJ2-4; the match to TRBD1 covers 8 bases. V shed 5 bases and J 0 bases; nucleotides not matched to a gene: 3. The CDR3 loop spans 14 amino acids. The V gene's germline CDR1 is SQVTM and CDR2 ANQGSEA. The CDR3 sequence: CSVKTGVAKNIQYF. The CDR3 region has the DNA TGCAGCGTTAAGACAGGGGTAGCCAAAAACATTCAGTACTTC.

The V call is TRBV10-1, the J call TRBJ2-2; the D is unclear. The germline V gene encodes CDR1 WNHNN and CDR2 SYGVQD (reference sequence). This CDR3 contains 13 residues. The V end lost 8 bases, the J end lost 3 bases, and 10 bases lay between the germline ends. The CDR3 nucleotides are TGCGCCAGCGCCAAAGAGTACACCGGGGAGCTGTTTTTT. Encoded protein: CASAKEYTGELFF.

This chain uses TRBV12-2 with TRBJ1-5; the D call of TRBD1 is as the table states it, not checked on the DNA. TRBV12-2 is deemed a pseudogene. The CDR3 covers 16 residues. The CDR3 nucleotides are TGTGCAAGTCGCTACAAGACAGGGGTTGACAATCAGCCCCAGCATTTT. This translates into CASRYKTGVDNQPQHF.

V usage is TRBV5-5 and J usage is TRBJ1-2, with a tentative D call TRBD1 (5 bases). Germline V gives CDR1 SGHKS, CDR2 YYEKEE (reference sequence). Trimming left V 4 bases short and J 6 bases short, with 28 bases between. The CDR3 has 18 amino acids. This CDR3 reads CASSDVPRGAGRVDGYTF. The CDR3 DNA reads as TGTGCCAGCAGCGACGTCCCGAGGGGTGCGGGAAGGGTTGATGGCTACACCTTC.

The V call is TRBV11-2, the J call TRBJ2-7; 12 nucleotides match TRBD2. The CDR3 sequence is 15 residues long. V lost 1 base, J lost 9 bases, and 7 bases stayed unmatched. Germline V gene data show CDR1 as SGHAT and CDR2 as FQNNGV. CDR3: CASSLGTSGILGQYF. CDR3 DNA sequence: TGTGCCAGCAGCTTAGGGACTAGCGGGATCCTGGGGCAGTACTTC.

The count of this clone is one. The genes are TRBV7-2 and TRBJ2-7, with 7 bases identical to TRBD1. The CDR3 runs to 14 residues. The junction had 5 bases not matched to a gene; V was cut back by 4 bases and J by 2 bases. The V gene's germline CDR1 is SGHTA and CDR2 FQGNSA. CDR3 region: CASSSYRGTYEQYF. The CDR3 DNA is TGTGCCAGCAGCTCCTACAGGGGCACCTACGAGCAGTACTTC.

The chain is built from TRBV4-3 and TRBJ1-1; D gene unclear. The CDR3 consists of 15 residues. Trimming stripped 1 base from V and 4 bases from J, with 13 bases between. Germline lookup yields CDR1 LGHNA and CDR2 YSLEER. CDR3 nucleotides: TGCGCCAGCAGCCAAGGTCGAGGGTCTGGCACTGAAGCTTTCTTT. Protein sequence: CASSQGRGSGTEAFF.

The chain links TRBV25-1 to TRBJ2-5; a possible D gene is TRBD1 (5 bases). V was cut by 2 bases and J by 2 bases, with 12 bases left in between. This CDR3 has 15 amino acids. The V gene's germline CDR1 is MGHDK and CDR2 SYGVNS. CDR3 region: CASSEKQALQETQYF. The CDR3 coding sequence is TGTGCCAGCAGTGAAAAACAGGCGCTACAAGAGACCCAGTACTTC.

The rearrangement joins TRBV5-1 to TRBJ2-1; a weak D match, TRBD1 (7 bases). The CDR3 loop spans 13 amino acids. Germline V gene data show CDR1 as SGHRS and CDR2 as YFSETQ. V lost 5 bases and J lost 8, with 14 bases in between. The CDR3 sequence: CASSSQGEDEQFF. The CDR3 region has the DNA TGCGCCAGCAGTTCCCAGGGGGAGGATGAGCAGTTCTTC.

The chain employs TRBV5-6 and TRBJ2-7; 9 bases align to TRBD2. This CDR3 region has 18 residues. Losses at the gene ends were 2 bases for V and 3 bases for J; bases not matched to a gene: 15. CDR1 is SGHDT, CDR2 YYEEEE, per germline. The CDR3 here is CASSFPSLSDSGSYEQYF. In nucleotides, the CDR3 is TGTGCCAGCAGCTTTCCTTCCCTATCGGATAGCGGGAGCTACGAGCAGTACTTC.

The V gene is TRBV11-2, the J gene TRBJ2-5; D may correspond to TRBD1 or TRBD2 (7 bases each). With 5 bases removed from V and 3 bases from J, the gap between germline ends came to 16 bases. CDR3 length: 15 amino acids. CDR1 SGHAT and CDR2 FQNNGV come from the germline V gene. CDR3 sequence (DNA): TGTGCCAGCAGCACCACCAGGGGGAGGGAAGAGACCCAGTACTTC. It translates to CASSTTRGREETQYF.

V usage is TRBV5-1 and J usage is TRBJ2-3, with D unclear. The length of the CDR3 is 15 residues. Germline assignment: CDR1 SGHRS and CDR2 YFSETQ. V was shortened by 0 bases and J by 2 bases, with 10 bases between the two germline ends. Written as DNA, the CDR3 is TGCGCCAGCAGCTTGGGGGCGGCGATCACAGATACGCAGTATTTT. It codes for CASSLGAAITDTQYF.

The sample holds a few counts of this clone. The chain has TRBV4-2 and TRBJ1-1; TRBD1 aligns across 9 bases. CDR1 is LGHNA, CDR2 YNFKEQ, per germline. CDR3 size: 15 residues. With V trimmed by 4 bases and J by 6 bases, 9 bases remained unmatched. CDR3 in amino acids: CASSRGRGQGPEAFF. The CDR3 DNA reads TGTGCCAGCAGCCGAGGCCGCGGACAGGGGCCTGAAGCTTTCTTT.